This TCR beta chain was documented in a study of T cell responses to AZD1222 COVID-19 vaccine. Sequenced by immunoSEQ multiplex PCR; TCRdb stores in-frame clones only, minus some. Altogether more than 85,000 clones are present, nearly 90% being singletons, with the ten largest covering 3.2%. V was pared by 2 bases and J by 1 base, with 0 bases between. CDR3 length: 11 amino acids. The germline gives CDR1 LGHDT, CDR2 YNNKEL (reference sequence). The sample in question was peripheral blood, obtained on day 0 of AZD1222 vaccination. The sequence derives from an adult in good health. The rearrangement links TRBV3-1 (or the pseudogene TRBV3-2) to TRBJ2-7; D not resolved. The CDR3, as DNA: TGTGCCAGCAGCCAATCCTACGAGCAGTACTTC. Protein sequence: CASSQSYEQYF.